This note documents a single T cell receptor (beta chain) sequence. Germline V gives CDR1 MNHEY, CDR2 SVGAGI. V was clipped by 4 bases and J by 3 bases, with 10 bases between them. There are 14 residues in the CDR3. These data originate in a study of identical twins. TCRdb itself ran the 5' RACE reads through MiXCR, one entry per CDR3 protein. The sample yields 1.5 million to 2 million distinct CDR3 sequences, under 35% seen once. The receptor was isolated from a newborn girl in good health. Material: cord blood. This chain links TRBV6-5 with TRBJ2-4; D call uncertain. CDR3: CASSFRLGKNIQYF. The DNA for the CDR3 is TGTGCCAGCAGTTTTAGGCTGGGCAAAAACATTCAGTACTTC.